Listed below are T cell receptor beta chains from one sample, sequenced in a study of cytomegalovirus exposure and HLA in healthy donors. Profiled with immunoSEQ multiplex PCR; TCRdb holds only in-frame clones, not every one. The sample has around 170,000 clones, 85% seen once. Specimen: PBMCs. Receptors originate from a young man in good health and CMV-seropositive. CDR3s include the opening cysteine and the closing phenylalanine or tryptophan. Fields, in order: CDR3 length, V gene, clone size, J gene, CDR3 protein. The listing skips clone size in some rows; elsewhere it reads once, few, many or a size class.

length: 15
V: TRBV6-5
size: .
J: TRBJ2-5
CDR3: CASSLLAGEEETQYF

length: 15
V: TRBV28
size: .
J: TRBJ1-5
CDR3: CASSLALGGNQPQHF

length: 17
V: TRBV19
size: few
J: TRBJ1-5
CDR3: CASTGQGVLGGNQPQHF

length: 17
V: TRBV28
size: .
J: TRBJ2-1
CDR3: CASSLNSGLADYNEQFF

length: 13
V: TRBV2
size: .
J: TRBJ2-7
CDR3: CASNKGDSYEQYF

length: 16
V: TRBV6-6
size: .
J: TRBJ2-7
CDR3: CASSLEGQGSSYEQYF

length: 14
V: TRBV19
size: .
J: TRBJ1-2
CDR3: CATKPSMGGYGYTF

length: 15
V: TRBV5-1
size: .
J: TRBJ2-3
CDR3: CASSLSLAGSDTQYF

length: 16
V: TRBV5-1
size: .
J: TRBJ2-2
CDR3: CASSQQVGLNTGELFF

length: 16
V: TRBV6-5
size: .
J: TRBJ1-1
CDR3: CASSYSTGPMNTEAFF